The rows below give T cell receptor beta chains drawn from one sample of a study of control samples from healthy donors and cancer patients. Generated by immunoSEQ multiplex PCR, the TCRdb table keeps only in-frame clones and is missing some. The table lists some 100,000 clones, around nine tenths of them singletons, with approximately 3% in the top ten. What was sequenced was blood. The receptors were gathered from a human donor in good health. The donor label of this sample is uncertain. CDR3s leave out the opening cysteine and the closing phenylalanine or tryptophan. Rows give clone size only sometimes, using once, few, many, or a class for an expanded clone.

V: TRBV6-1; size: .; CDR3: ASSEGGVGDTQY
V: TRBV27; size: .; CDR3: ASSFLSVVDAYNEQF
V: TRBV10-1; size: .; CDR3: ASSTGTSGAGELF
V: TRBV9; size: once; CDR3: ASSASGRATNEKLF
V: TRBV5-1; size: .; CDR3: AGRPGTGTDTQY
V: TRBV12-5; size: .; CDR3: ASGLGEDLGHGQPQH
V: TRBV6-5; size: once; CDR3: ASSPGSGELF
V: TRBV4-1; size: .; CDR3: ASSQDTLGNYGYT
V: TRBV24-1; size: .; CDR3: ATGGDTDTQY
V: TRBV9; size: once; CDR3: ASSVAGGEWTQY
V: TRBV27; size: .; CDR3: ASRKKLNQPQH
V: TRBV30; size: .; CDR3: AWSSGSGNTIY
V: TRBV7-7; size: .; CDR3: ASSLVRGNQETQY
V: TRBV4-3; size: .; CDR3: ASSQSPGTGAGYT
V: TRBV28; size: .; CDR3: ASRWAGIDNEQF
V: TRBV5-1; size: .; CDR3: ASSLGKGNYGYT
V: TRBV3-1/TRBV3-2; size: .; CDR3: ASSRQEDNMNTGELF
V: TRBV21-1; size: .; CDR3: ASSPRGQPQH
V: TRBV9; size: .; CDR3: ASSAGQSTNEKLF
V: TRBV19; size: .; CDR3: ASSIGGYDGAF
V: TRBV10-3; size: .; CDR3: AIRMPGQGRDTEAF
V: TRBV5-1; size: .; CDR3: ASRSGGQETQY
V: TRBV7-2; size: .; CDR3: ASSLYVGALDQPQH
V: TRBV5-1; size: .; CDR3: ASSTGLQETQY
V: TRBV19; size: .; CDR3: ASSPALRGQGYT
V: TRBV5-6; size: .; CDR3: ASSSDDGKQY
V: TRBV9; size: .; CDR3: ASSVEGQGGRGYT
V: TRBV5-4; size: .; CDR3: ASSLRTGGGGELF
V: TRBV11-3; size: .; CDR3: ASSLVLGETQY